This record looks at one T cell receptor beta chain sequence and its context. Unrecorded immune exposures were likely, despite nominal health at sampling. The data originate from a study of cytomegalovirus exposure and HLA in healthy donors. Overall study: From donors who were HLA-typed, an early data release held approximately 84 million unique TCRs.

The PCR ran on 60 Vbeta and 13 Jbeta primers. Data came from immunoSEQ multiplex PCR; TCRdb stores just in-frame clones and leaves some out. The table includes under 150,000 clones, approximately 80% detected once. V lost 4 bases, J lost 4 bases, and 17 bases lay in between. The CDR3 consists of 15 residues. The V gene's germline CDR1 is SGHRS and CDR2 YFSETQ. This clonotype was sampled from a man aged 30-40 years in good health and CMV-seropositive. What was sequenced was PBMCs. The chain links TRBV5-1 to TRBJ1-1; D gene uncertain. The CDR3 nucleotides are TGCGCCAGCAGCCCCTTGGCGGGCGGAGCCACTGAAGCTTTCTTT. Protein: CASSPLAGGATEAFF.